Below, 28 T cell receptor beta chains from the same sample are listed, as sequenced in a study of response to subunit inactivated influenza vaccine. TCRdb reanalysed the RT-PCR reads using MiXCR and keeps one entry per CDR3 protein. Here the sample spans some 540,000 distinct CDR3 sequences, approximately 22% being singletons. This sample also appeared in a second study, on T cells expressing NK-cell markers. That study reports: Libraries used 5'RACE template switching adding universal primer site and UMIs.

This specimen consisted of CD4+ T cells sorted from PBMCs, obtained 11 to 12 days after vaccination. These receptors all stem from a man aged 45-65 years who received an inactivated influenza vaccine.

This clonotype appeared a few times. The chain combines TRBV20-1 with TRBJ2-1, with 8 nucleotides matching TRBD1. Per the germline V gene, CDR1 is DFQATT and CDR2 is SNEGSKA (reference sequence). CDR3 length: 16 amino acids. With V trimmed by 3 bases and J by 3 bases, 10 bases remained unmatched. CDR3 DNA sequence: TGCAGTGCTAGGATCCTCCAGGGGGCCGGCTACAATGAGCAGTTCTTC. The encoded protein is CSARILQGAGYNEQFF.

This clonotype was observed a handful of times. The CDR3 coding sequence is TGTGCCAGCAAACAGCCAGCTAGTTATAATTCACCCCTCCACTTT. Translated: CASKQPASYNSPLHF. The rearrangement uses TRBV6-2 or TRBV6-3 and TRBJ1-6, with D uncertain. CDR3 length: 15 amino acids. Trimming cost V 7 bases and J 4 bases, with 14 bases left between them. Germline CDR1 and CDR2: MNHEY and SVGEGT.

The rearrangement uses TRBV5-1 and TRBJ1-4; TRBD1 aligns across 8 bases. The CDR3 contains 14 residues. V was pared by 4 bases and J by 8 bases, with 7 bases of the junction left unmatched. In germline, CDR1 is SGHRS, CDR2 YFSETQ. CDR3: CASSQGASPEKLFF. The CDR3 coding sequence is TGCGCCAGCAGCCAGGGGGCTTCTCCGGAAAAACTGTTTTTT.

The chain employs TRBV9 and TRBJ2-5; perhaps TRBD2 as D (6 bases). CDR3 length equals 15 residues. Trimming removed 4 bases from V and 5 bases from J, with 18 bases in between. CDR1 is SGDLS and CDR2 is YYNGEE in the germline V gene. CDR3 in amino acids: CASSPTGLPGETQYF. Written as DNA, the CDR3 is TGTGCCAGCAGCCCCACGGGACTCCCGGGGGAGACCCAGTACTTC.

This clonotype has more than one count but fewer than ten. The chain recombines TRBV28 with TRBJ2-5; D not resolved. In germline, CDR1 is MDHEN, CDR2 SYDVKM. With 5 bases removed from V and 5 bases from J, the gap between germline ends came to 15 bases. This CDR3 is built from 14 residues. CDR3 sequence: CASSLPYRKETQYF. The CDR3 region has the DNA TGTGCCAGCAGTCTCCCGTATCGGAAGGAGACCCAGTACTTC.

This clonotype has more than one count but fewer than ten. The chain links TRBV4-2 to TRBJ2-7; the D is unclear. The CDR3 spans 14 residues. Trimming shortened V by 0 bases and J by 4 bases, and 10 bases separated the two germline ends. Germline values: CDR1 LGHNA, CDR2 YNFKEQ. The CDR3 protein is CASSQDVGPYEQYF. CDR3 coding DNA: TGTGCCAGCAGCCAAGATGTAGGCCCGTACGAGCAGTACTTC.

The CDR3 is CSARGPGLASDTQYF. Written as DNA, the CDR3 is TGCAGTGCTAGAGGACCGGGACTAGCGTCAGATACGCAGTATTTT. This chain joins TRBV20-1 and TRBJ2-3, with 10 bases that match TRBD2. With 1 base clipped from V and 4 bases from J, the junction kept 5 bases outside the gene matches. This CDR3 is 15 amino acids long. CDR1 is DFQATT and CDR2 is SNEGSKA in the germline V gene (reference sequence).

V and J are TRBV4-3 and TRBJ1-1; D gene ambiguous. V was pared by 0 bases and J by 8 bases, with 10 bases between. The CDR3 sequence is 13 residues long. Germline V gene lookup returns CDR1 LGHNA and CDR2 YSLEER. The CDR3 sequence: CASSQDFKGEAFF. CDR3 sequence (DNA): TGCGCCAGCAGCCAAGATTTTAAAGGGGAAGCTTTCTTT.

This clonotype turned up a few times. The chain is built from TRBV3-1 and TRBJ2-1; TRBD2 agrees at 11 bases. V gave up 4 bases and J gave up 5 bases; unmatched junction bases: 4. Germline V lookup: CDR1 LGHDT, CDR2 YNNKEL (reference sequence). There are 15 residues in the CDR3. CDR3 coding DNA: TGTGCCAGCAGCCTAGGACTAGCGGGTCACAATGAGCAGTTCTTC. Translation gives CASSLGLAGHNEQFF.

This clonotype was observed a few times. The chain links TRBV29-1 to TRBJ2-3, with TRBD2 identical over 12 bases. With 4 bases clipped from V and 5 bases from J, the junction kept 7 bases outside the gene matches. CDR3 length equals 15 residues. CDR1 is SQVTM and CDR2 is ANQGSEA in the germline V gene. CDR3 in amino acids: CSVGVLAGGRDTQYF. The CDR3 bases are TGCAGCGTTGGTGTCCTAGCGGGAGGGAGAGATACGCAGTATTTT.

This rearrangement joins TRBV7-9 to TRBJ2-7; TRBD1 agrees at 8 bases. V was clipped by 1 base and J by 5 bases; unmatched bases: 4. The CDR3 spans 14 residues. Per the germline V gene, CDR1 is SEHNR and CDR2 is FQNEAQ (reference sequence). CDR3 nucleotide sequence: TGTGCCAGCAGCTTAGGCCAGGGGGCGGACGAGCAGTACTTC. Protein sequence: CASSLGQGADEQYF.

This chain links TRBV7-6 with TRBJ2-1, with TRBD2 matching 10 bases. The length of the CDR3 is 14 residues. With V trimmed by 5 bases and J by 9 bases, 7 bases remained unmatched. Germline V lookup: CDR1 SGHVS, CDR2 FNYEAQ. CDR3 coding DNA: TGTGCCAGCAGCCCCCGGACTAGCGGTGGTGAGCAGTTCTTC. This gives the protein CASSPRTSGGEQFF.

In its sample, this clonotype was seen a few times. V usage is TRBV3-1 and J usage is TRBJ1-2; D remains unclear. Between the trimmed V and J ends, which lost 0 bases and 4 bases, there was a span of 9 bases. The CDR3 has 14 residues. Per germline, CDR1 LGHDT and CDR2 YNNKEL (reference sequence). CDR3 in DNA: TGTGCCAGCAGCCAAGATGGGCAGCCCTATGGCTACACCTTC. Amino acid sequence: CASSQDGQPYGYTF.

This clonotype was recorded many times. The chain joins TRBV5-5 to TRBJ1-5; D might be TRBD1 (5 bases). The germline gives CDR1 SGHKS, CDR2 YYEKEE (reference sequence). This CDR3 region has 17 residues. Trimming stripped 0 bases from V and 2 bases from J, with 15 bases between. CDR3 sequence: CASSLAGSLGGNQPQHF. The CDR3 bases are TGTGCCAGCAGCTTGGCCGGGAGCCTGGGGGGCAATCAGCCCCAGCATTTT.

The gene calls are TRBV5-5 and TRBJ2-1; TRBD1 aligns across 8 bases. V shed 4 bases and J 10 bases; nucleotides not matched to a gene: 13. Germline V lookup: CDR1 SGHKS, CDR2 YYEKEE (reference sequence). This CDR3 is 15 amino acids long. The CDR3 region has the DNA TGTGCCAGCAGCCGTCCCGGGACAGGCAACTACGAGCAGTTCTTC. It yields the protein CASSRPGTGNYEQFF.

This clonotype occurred many times. The V and J genes are TRBV29-1 and TRBJ2-1; no clear D gene. The CDR3 runs 14 residues. With 5 bases removed from V and 0 bases from J, the gap between germline ends came to 11 bases. CDR1 and CDR2 from the germline V gene are SQVTM and ANQGSEA. As DNA, the CDR3 is TGCAGCGTTCGGGCCTACCCCTCCTACAATGAGCAGTTCTTC. Amino acids: CSVRAYPSYNEQFF.

This clonotype was counted a few times. V is TRBV11-2 and J is TRBJ2-1; possibly TRBD1 for D (6 bases). The ends were cut back, 5 bases at V and 1 base at J, with 15 bases in the middle. Germline V gene lookup returns CDR1 SGHAT and CDR2 FQNNGV. The CDR3 runs to 16 residues. CDR3 nucleotide sequence: TGTGCCAGCAGCCTAAGAGGGGGTTTGTCCTACAATGAGCAGTTCTTC. This gives the protein CASSLRGGLSYNEQFF. Full variable domain (remainder filled in from reference TRBV11-2 and TRBJ2-1): EAGVAQSPRYKIIEKRQSVAFWCNPISGHATLYWYQQILGQGPKLLIQFQNNGVVDDSQLPKDRFSAERLKGVDSTLKIQPAKLEDSAVYLCASSLRGGLSYNEQFFGPGTRLTVL.

This clonotype was found a few times. The chain carries TRBV2 and TRBJ1-2; 10 positions agree with TRBD1. The V and J ends lost 1 base and 6 bases, in that order; junction bases with no gene match: 5. The CDR3 is made up of 15 amino acids. In germline, CDR1 is SNHLY, CDR2 FYNNEI. The CDR3 loop reads CASSEGDRGLHGYTF. For the CDR3, the DNA is TGTGCCAGCAGTGAAGGGGACAGGGGACTCCATGGCTACACCTTC.

The chain uses TRBV10-3 and TRBJ1-2, with D tentatively TRBD1 (6 bases). Germline CDR1 ENHRY, CDR2 SYGVKD. This CDR3 is 16 amino acids long. Trimming pared 7 bases from V and 3 bases from J, leaving 21 bases between. The CDR3 DNA follows: TGTGCCATCAATACCGGGACACCACTTTGGGACTATGGCTACACCTTC. It is translated as CAINTGTPLWDYGYTF.

At least ten counts were recorded for this clonotype. This chain uses TRBV5-1 with TRBJ2-1; 10 nucleotides agree with TRBD2. Germline lookup yields CDR1 SGHRS and CDR2 YFSETQ. V dropped 4 bases and J dropped 6; count of bases not matched to a gene: 7. The CDR3 is made up of 15 amino acids. DNA of the CDR3: TGCGCCAGCAGCCAGGGGGCTAGCGGGGGCAATGAGCAGTTCTTC. As protein: CASSQGASGGNEQFF.

This clonotype has more than one count but fewer than ten. The chain carries TRBV10-3 and TRBJ2-2; 7 positions match TRBD1. The CDR3 loop spans 16 amino acids. CDR1 and CDR2 from the germline V gene are ENHRY and SYGVKD. V dropped 6 bases and J dropped 3; count of bases not matched to a gene: 10. The CDR3 nucleotides are TGTGCCATCAGCCGTGACAGGGATGGTGACACCGGGGAGCTGTTTTTT. This codes for CAISRDRDGDTGELFF.

This clonotype came up a few times. The chain carries TRBV4-2 and TRBJ2-4, with 8 bases that match TRBD2. The trim removed 4 bases at V and 7 bases at J, leaving 18 bases unmatched. Germline CDR1 and CDR2: LGHNA and YNFKEQ. CDR3 length: 18 amino acids. The CDR3 loop is CASSPPGSDSGNRNIQYF. Written as DNA, the CDR3 is TGTGCCAGCAGCCCGCCTGGTAGCGATAGCGGGAATCGGAACATTCAGTACTTC.

This clonotype was detected once. This rearrangement joins TRBV9 to TRBJ2-4; D possibly corresponds to TRBD1 (8 bases). CDR1 and CDR2 from the germline V gene are SGDLS and YYNGEE. This CDR3 is 17 amino acids long. Trimming stripped 5 bases from V and 7 bases from J, with 25 bases between. This chain's CDR3 is CASRAGNVQGGRNIQYF. In nucleotides, the CDR3 is TGTGCCAGCAGAGCGGGAAACGTACAGGGGGGCAGGAACATTCAGTACTTC.

The V call is TRBV28, the J call TRBJ1-4; D is unresolved. Trimming pared 4 bases from V and 3 bases from J, leaving 9 bases between. Germline V gene sequence: CDR1 MDHEN, CDR2 SYDVKM. CDR3 length: 14 amino acids. The CDR3 region has the DNA TGTGCCAGCAGTTCAGGCGGATCTAATGAAAAACTGTTTTTT. It is translated as CASSSGGSNEKLFF.

The gene calls are TRBV4-3 and TRBJ2-3, with a weak D call TRBD2 (7 bases). The CDR3 runs 14 residues. V shed 6 bases and J shed 6 bases, with 16 bases lying between them. Germline V gene sequence: CDR1 LGHNA, CDR2 YSLEER. The CDR3 loop is CASSLAVGADTQYF. The CDR3 DNA reads as TGCGCCAGCAGTCTAGCGGTGGGGGCGGATACGCAGTATTTT.

This clonotype has just a few counts. The J gene is TRBJ2-7, the V gene TRBV21-1; the table calls TRBD2, which could not be checked here. TRBV21-1 is assigned pseudogene status. The CDR3 covers 15 residues. The CDR3 sequence: CASGYPGTSYYEQYF. The CDR3 coding sequence is TGTGCCAGCGGCTATCCCGGGACTAGCTACTACGAGCAGTACTTC.

This clonotype was counted only a few times. The V and J genes are TRBV5-1 and TRBJ2-3; TRBD2 aligns across 13 bases. V trimming: 3 bases; J trimming: 1 base; junction bases outside the gene matches: 2. Looked up from germline, CDR1 is SGHRS and CDR2 is YFSETQ. The CDR3 has 16 residues. CDR3 nucleotides: TGCGCCAGCAGCTGGGGGACTAGCGGGGGCACAGATACGCAGTATTTT. It translates to CASSWGTSGGTDTQYF.

This chain connects TRBV20-1 to TRBJ2-3, with TRBD1 matching over 7 bases. The CDR3 has 14 amino acids. CDR1 is DFQATT and CDR2 is SNEGSKA in the germline V gene (reference sequence). Trimming removed 4 bases from V and 4 bases from J; junction bases left unmatched: 8. CDR3 DNA sequence: TGCAGTGCTATAGAACAGGGGAGAGCAGATACGCAGTATTTT. Protein: CSAIEQGRADTQYF.